These 14 T cell receptor beta chains came from one sample sequenced in a study of glioma-infiltrating T cells after dendritic cell vaccination. The time point here: after dendritic cell vaccination, including at tumor progression/relapse. Sequenced by immunoSEQ multiplex PCR; TCRdb stores in-frame clones only, minus some. In the table there are around 60,000 clones, under 90% of which are singletons. Sequencing was performed on blood, taken after dendritic cell vaccination. These receptors came from a human donor with glioblastoma.

The V and J genes are TRBV11-3 and TRBJ1-2, with D perhaps TRBD1 (6 bases). Germline lookup yields CDR1 SGHNT and CDR2 YENEEA. The CDR3 spans 12 residues. V lost 5 bases and J 8 bases, leaving 12 bases between the germline ends. CDR3 loop: CASSTGYRGYTF. In DNA form, the CDR3 reads TGTGCCAGCAGCACAGGGTACCGGGGCTACACCTTC.

This CDR3 is CASSSSGLAIGELFF. In DNA form, the CDR3 reads TGTGCCAGCAGCTCTAGCGGGTTGGCCATCGGGGAGCTGTTTTTT. V usage is TRBV11-2 and J usage is TRBJ2-2; 8 bases fit TRBD2. J lost 7 bases, V lost 4 bases, and 8 bases had no gene match. In germline, CDR1 is SGHAT, CDR2 FQNNGV. This CDR3 has 15 residues.

The CDR3 bases are TGTGCCAGCAGCCTTGCTGGGGTGTGGGGACAACCCTCTGGAAACACCATATATTTT. This gives the protein CASSLAGVWGQPSGNTIYF. This chain joins TRBV11-3 and TRBJ1-3, with a weak D call TRBD1 (6 bases). Germline loops: CDR1 SGHNT, CDR2 YENEEA. The CDR3 has 19 residues. V lost 5 bases and J lost 0, with 23 bases in between. Looking up the rest from reference TRBV11-3 and TRBJ1-3 gives the full variable domain: EAGVVQSPRYKIIEKKQPVAFWCNPISGHNTLYWYLQNLGQGPELLIRYENEEAVDDSQLPKDRFSAERLKGVDSTLKIQPAELGDSAVYLCASSLAGVWGQPSGNTIYFGEGSWLTVV.

This sequence joins TRBV11-3 and TRBJ2-7, with D possibly being TRBD2 (5 bases). In germline, CDR1 is SGHNT, CDR2 YENEEA. Trimming removed 0 bases at V and 0 bases at J, with 15 bases between. CDR3 length equals 17 residues. CDR3 sequence reads: CASSLDPPDWGSYEQYF. The DNA of the CDR3 is TGTGCCAGCAGCTTAGATCCCCCGGACTGGGGCTCCTACGAGCAGTACTTC.

The gene calls are TRBV28 and TRBJ1-1; perhaps TRBD1 as D (5 bases). Trimming shortened V by 5 bases and J by 5 bases, and 15 bases separated the two germline ends. CDR1 is MDHEN, CDR2 SYDVKM, per germline. The CDR3 runs 14 residues. This CDR3 is CASSTPAGFTEAFF. The CDR3 DNA is TGTGCCAGCAGTACCCCCGCAGGGTTTACTGAAGCTTTCTTT.

The chain recombines TRBV4-2 with TRBJ2-3; 9 bases fit TRBD2. CDR3 length: 17 residues. CDR1 is LGHNA and CDR2 is YNFKEQ in the germline V gene. With 0 bases clipped from V and 1 base from J, the junction kept 5 bases outside the gene matches. The CDR3 reads CASSQEPLAGRTDTQYF. Written as DNA, the CDR3 is TGTGCCAGCAGCCAAGAACCCCTAGCGGGGCGCACAGATACGCAGTATTTT.

The genes are TRBV29-1 and TRBJ1-1; weak D call: TRBD1 (5 bases). There are 11 residues in the CDR3. The germline CDR1 and CDR2 sequences are SQVTM and ANQGSEA. V gave up 7 bases and J gave up 0 bases, with 6 bases separating them. The CDR3 DNA reads TGCAGCGCACAGGTGAACACTGAAGCTTTCTTT. Translated: CSAQVNTEAFF.

This clone was seen a handful of times. The chain combines TRBV9 with TRBJ1-5; TRBD1 might be the D (5 bases). CDR1 is SGDLS, CDR2 YYNGEE, per germline. CDR3 length: 13 residues. Trimming cost V 2 bases and J 7 bases, with 10 bases left between them. Here the CDR3 reads CASSVYGGQPQHF. The CDR3 DNA is TGTGCCAGCAGCGTGTACGGGGGACAGCCCCAGCATTTT. Full variable domain (rest looked up from reference TRBV9 and TRBJ1-5): DSGVTQTPKHLITATGQRVTLRCSPRSGDLSVYWYQQSLDQGLQFLIQYYNGEERAKGNILERFSAQQFPDLHSELNLSSLELGDSALYFCASSVYGGQPQHFGDGTRLSIL.

This clone was seen just once. The genes are TRBV7-2 and TRBJ2-1, with TRBD1 identical over 9 bases. After removal of 6 bases from V and 9 bases from J, the junction contained 9 bases not matched to a gene. This CDR3 is 14 amino acids long. Germline assignment: CDR1 SGHTA and CDR2 FQGNSA. The CDR3 bases are TGTGCCAGCAGAGCGGGACAGGGAAATGGTGAGCAGTTCTTC. Protein product: CASRAGQGNGEQFF.

V and J are TRBV7-2 and TRBJ2-5; possible D gene TRBD1, 6 bases. V was cut by 5 bases and J by 2 bases, with 12 bases left in between. Germline assignment: CDR1 SGHTA and CDR2 FQGNSA. The CDR3 sequence is 14 residues long. The CDR3 DNA reads TGTGCCAGCAGCCGACAGGCTTTTCAAGAGACCCAGTACTTC. The encoded protein is CASSRQAFQETQYF.

The V gene is TRBV30, the J gene TRBJ2-4, with TRBD1 as a possible D gene (6 bases). The V and J ends lost 5 bases and 0 bases respectively, with 14 bases between them. Germline V gives CDR1 GTSNPN, CDR2 SVGIG (reference sequence). The CDR3 is made up of 15 amino acids. This chain's CDR3 is CAWSGHPLAKNIQYF. As DNA, the CDR3 is TGTGCCTGGTCGGGACATCCCCTAGCCAAAAACATTCAGTACTTC.

V is TRBV5-1 and J is TRBJ2-7; 10 bases match TRBD1. Losses at the gene ends were 0 bases for V and 1 base for J; bases not matched to a gene: 4. CDR1 and CDR2 from the germline V gene are SGHRS and YFSETQ. There are 16 residues in the CDR3. CDR3 sequence reads: CASSLVGTGASYEQYF. DNA for the CDR3: TGCGCCAGCAGCTTGGTCGGGACAGGGGCATCCTACGAGCAGTACTTC.

This chain uses TRBV15 with TRBJ1-3; D call uncertain. Trimming stripped 0 bases from V and 3 bases from J, with 9 bases between. The CDR3 loop spans 15 amino acids. Germline V gene data show CDR1 as LNHNV and CDR2 as YYDKDF (reference sequence). DNA for the CDR3: TGTGCCACCAGCAGAGATCGAACATTTGGAAACACCATATATTTT. Protein sequence: CATSRDRTFGNTIYF.

The chain couples TRBV6-1 to TRBJ1-6; 7 bases fit TRBD1. The CDR3 consists of 13 residues. V lost 7 bases, J lost 9 bases, and 6 bases stayed unmatched. The germline V gene encodes CDR1 MNHNS and CDR2 SASEGT. The CDR3 DNA is TGTGCCAGCACGAACAGGGGAGGTTCACCCCTCCACTTT. Translated: CASTNRGGSPLHF.